The rows below give T cell receptor beta chains drawn from one sample of a study of cytomegalovirus exposure and HLA in healthy donors. Using immunoSEQ multiplex PCR, the repertoire was profiled, and TCRdb retains in-frame clones only, with some absent. The repertoire holds tens of thousands of clones, with less than 80% as singletons. Source material: PBMCs. The origin of the receptors is a middle-aged woman in good health and CMV-seropositive. CDR3s leave out the opening cysteine and the closing phenylalanine or tryptophan. D genes are given only for firm matches.

j_call,d_call,v_call,cdr3_aa
TRBJ2-7,TRBD1,TRBV18,ASSLGQGLTYEQY
TRBJ2-5,TRBD1,TRBV10-3,AISQRQGVWLETQY
TRBJ1-5,.,TRBV10-1,ASPRQTYSNQPQH
TRBJ2-3,TRBD2,TRBV6-4,ASSDSAGATDTQY
TRBJ1-4,.,TRBV25-1,ASRGGDNEKLF
TRBJ1-2,.,TRBV5-4,ASRRGLNYGYT
TRBJ1-6,.,TRBV11-2,ASSSQTNSPLH
TRBJ2-1,.,TRBV19,ASSIRGQKDNEQF
TRBJ2-2,.,TRBV15,ATSLQTIYTGELF
TRBJ1-2,.,TRBV27,ASTANVGRGGYT
TRBJ2-5,.,TRBV9,ASSVEPGETQY
TRBJ2-2,.,TRBV18,ASSPPAQHTGELF
TRBJ2-1,.,TRBV6-5,ASSRSTGWEQF
TRBJ2-1,.,TRBV5-1,ASSWRSGETEQF
TRBJ1-5,.,TRBV5-4,ASSLEDRNGRDQPQH
TRBJ1-2,.,TRBV5-4,ASSLKVGQGNYGYT
TRBJ1-2,.,TRBV5-4,ASSSGRVYGYT
TRBJ1-4,.,TRBV9,ASSIGTFATNEKLF
TRBJ2-1,TRBD2,TRBV5-1,ASSSWTSGLEEQF
TRBJ2-3,.,TRBV20-1,SATGTDTQY
TRBJ1-1,.,TRBV2,ARTTGNTEAF
TRBJ2-3,TRBD1,TRBV5-1,ASSLAYGTGGRGTDTQY
TRBJ2-3,TRBD2,TRBV5-6,ASSLDQRGSDTQY
TRBJ2-1,TRBD1,TRBV6-7,ASSYRDRVRDNEQF
TRBJ2-1,.,TRBV5-1,ASSLSAYEQF
TRBJ2-7,TRBD2,TRBV10-2,ASNGLAGGSPKGQY
TRBJ1-4,TRBD1,TRBV5-1,ASSLGQGEGEKLF
TRBJ2-2,.,TRBV2,ASGGGPNTGELF
TRBJ1-1,.,TRBV19,ASSGRRGTEAF
TRBJ2-7,TRBD2,TRBV11-2,ASSLDNLVAGRYEQY
TRBJ1-1,TRBD1,TRBV19,ASTRDSRLPEAF
TRBJ2-1,TRBD2,TRBV23-1,ASSQWLLAGRDEQF
TRBJ2-5,TRBD1,TRBV5-1,ASSGGQGGQETQY
TRBJ2-1,TRBD1,TRBV7-3,ASSLYPGTGYDEQF
TRBJ2-2,.,TRBV5-1,ASSFRQGDAGELF
TRBJ2-7,.,TRBV4-2,ASSPLDGARLHYEQY
TRBJ1-1,.,TRBV5-5,ASSPQGVGTEAF
TRBJ1-5,.,TRBV5-6,ASSLGRRQPQH
TRBJ1-4,TRBD1,TRBV5-1,ATRQGADEKLF
TRBJ1-5,.,TRBV2,ASTGWGNQPQH
TRBJ2-5,.,TRBV10-3,AISEGSAGTETQY